The 20 T cell receptor beta chains below were found in one sample sequenced in a study of blood T cells in healthy people across ages. For the second PCR, which ran for about 7 to 11 cycles, a sample-barcoded 5' primer and a J-beta primer mix were used. Via MiXCR, TCRdb re-called the 5' RACE reads, giving one row per CDR3 protein. This sample has 1.5 million to 2 million distinct CDR3 sequences, with over 25% found just once. The sample consisted of blood. The receptors originated from a woman in her 30s in good health.

This clonotype turned up a few times. This chain connects TRBV3-1 to TRBJ1-2; D perhaps matches TRBD1 (5 bases). This CDR3 is 13 amino acids long. Trimming removed 4 bases at V and 6 bases at J, with 12 bases between. CDR1 is LGHDT and CDR2 is YNNKEL in the germline V gene (reference sequence). The chain's CDR3 is CASSPGGWNGYTF. The CDR3 DNA reads TGTGCCAGCAGCCCGGGGGGGTGGAATGGCTACACCTTC.

The rearrangement links TRBV7-2 to TRBJ2-7, with TRBD1 matching over 9 bases. This CDR3 has 15 residues. Germline-derived CDR1 and CDR2 are SGHTA and FQGNSA. V gave up 4 bases and J gave up 5 bases; unmatched junction bases: 9. CDR3 DNA sequence: TGTGCCAGCAGCTCACAGACAGGGGGGAGTGACGAGCAGTACTTC. Translating it yields CASSSQTGGSDEQYF.

This clonotype was picked up many times. The gene calls are TRBV7-2 and TRBJ2-7; D is unresolved. Germline CDR1 is SGHTA and CDR2 is FQGNSA. Trimming cost V 2 bases and J 0 bases, with 8 bases left between them. The CDR3 extends over 14 amino acids. In DNA, the CDR3 is TGTGCCAGCAGCTTAATAGTCAGCTCCTACGAGCAGTACTTC. Translating gives CASSLIVSSYEQYF.

The J gene is TRBJ2-7, the V gene TRBV28; 9 bases agree with TRBD1. CDR1 and CDR2 from the germline V gene are MDHEN and SYDVKM. This CDR3 region has 14 residues. Losses at the gene ends were 6 bases for V and 3 bases for J; bases not matched to a gene: 6. The CDR3 is CASRRTGEDYEQYF. CDR3 sequence (DNA): TGTGCCAGCAGGAGGACAGGGGAGGACTACGAGCAGTACTTC.

This clonotype was picked up a small number of times. The CDR3 loop is CATLGVGETQYF. For the CDR3, the DNA is TGTGCCACCCTAGGGGTGGGGGAGACCCAGTACTTC. V gene TRBV28 combines with J gene TRBJ2-5, with a weak D call TRBD1 (5 bases). The CDR3 is made up of 12 amino acids. CDR1 and CDR2 from the germline V gene are MDHEN and SYDVKM. Trimming removed 10 bases from V and 5 bases from J, with 14 bases in between.

The chain links TRBV7-6 to TRBJ2-7; D call uncertain. V was cut by 3 bases and J by 0 bases, with 15 bases left in between. The CDR3 spans 16 residues. Per the germline V gene, CDR1 is SGHVS and CDR2 is FNYEAQ. The CDR3 is CASSFAPDRSSYEQYF. In nucleotides, the CDR3 is TGTGCCAGCAGCTTTGCACCTGACCGGAGCTCCTACGAGCAGTACTTC.

This clonotype was recorded many times. The CDR3 coding sequence is TGCGCCAGCAGCTCCCAGGGTTCGTATGGCTACACCTTC. Protein sequence: CASSSQGSYGYTF. The chain combines TRBV4-3 with TRBJ1-2; the D gene is possibly TRBD1 (5 bases). Germline V CDR1 and CDR2: LGHNA, YSLEER. This CDR3 spans 13 amino acids. The germline V and J ends were trimmed by 5 bases and 5 bases, with 12 bases remaining between them.

The chain employs TRBV6-5 and TRBJ2-7; possibly TRBD1 for D (7 bases). The V end lost 8 bases, the J end lost 1 base, and 18 bases lay between the germline ends. The CDR3 has 15 residues. Germline V gene data show CDR1 as MNHEY and CDR2 as SVGAGI. CDR3 sequence: CASEGRDRGSYEQYF. Written as DNA, the CDR3 is TGTGCCAGCGAGGGGCGGGACAGAGGATCCTACGAGCAGTACTTC.

The J gene is TRBJ2-2, the V gene TRBV2, with D possibly TRBD2 on 5 matching bases. The CDR3 has 14 residues. Germline CDR1 SNHLY, CDR2 FYNNEI. V was cut by 4 bases and J by 6 bases, with 12 bases left in between. The CDR3 bases are TGTGCCAGCAGTGCAGCGGTGATGGCCGGGGAGCTGTTTTTT. Encoded protein: CASSAAVMAGELFF.

Worth noting for this clonotype: One end of the junction varies from germline; a read error may be responsible. The chain recombines TRBV9 with TRBJ2-1; D may be TRBD2 (6 bases). The V gene's germline CDR1 is SGDLS and CDR2 YYNGEE. The CDR3 totals 13 residues. The CDR3 nucleotides read TGTACCAGCAGCCGACTAGGATACAATGAGCAGTTCTTC. Translation: CTSSRLGYNEQFF.

This clonotype was picked up a small number of times. This rearrangement joins TRBV4-1 to TRBJ2-2; the match to TRBD2 covers 8 bases. In germline, CDR1 is MGHRA, CDR2 YSYEKL. The CDR3 has 18 amino acids. V shed 4 bases, J shed 0 bases, and the junction held 10 bases outside the gene matches. CDR3 residues: CASSLQGLVGTNTGELFF. In nucleotides, the CDR3 is TGCGCCAGCAGCCTCCAGGGACTAGTGGGTACGAACACCGGGGAGCTGTTTTTT.

J is TRBJ1-5 and V is TRBV20-1, with 8 positions matching TRBD1. Germline CDR1 DFQATT, CDR2 SNEGSKA (reference sequence). The V and J ends lost 3 bases and 7 bases, in that order; junction bases with no gene match: 8. The CDR3 loop spans 14 amino acids. The CDR3 reads CSARQGAGVQPQHF. As DNA, the CDR3 is TGCAGTGCTAGGCAGGGGGCCGGAGTCCAGCCCCAGCATTTT.

V gene TRBV7-9 combines with J gene TRBJ2-7, with 9 bases aligning to TRBD2. The germline gives CDR1 SEHNR, CDR2 FQNEAQ (reference sequence). Trimming took 5 bases from V and 0 from J; bases not matched to a gene: 11. There are 17 residues in the CDR3. The CDR3 sequence is CASSLSPAGGPSYEQYF. CDR3 nucleotide sequence: TGTGCCAGCAGCCTATCACCCGCGGGAGGGCCCTCCTACGAGCAGTACTTC.

The sample holds a few counts of this clonotype. The chain carries TRBV4-1 and TRBJ2-7, with TRBD1 matching over 8 bases. The germline gives CDR1 MGHRA, CDR2 YSYEKL. The CDR3 extends over 17 amino acids. V was clipped by 3 bases and J by 2 bases; unmatched bases: 12. CDR3 coding DNA: TGCGCCAGCAGCCAGAACGTACCGGGACAGGATCCCTACGAGCAGTACTTC. Its protein product is CASSQNVPGQDPYEQYF.

This clonotype was found a few times. This rearrangement joins TRBV5-1 to TRBJ2-5; possibly TRBD1 or TRBD2 for D (6 bases each). Trimming pared 3 bases from V and 4 bases from J, leaving 13 bases between. The length of the CDR3 is 14 residues. Germline CDR1 SGHRS, CDR2 YFSETQ. CDR3 residues: CASSSDGGRETQYF. DNA of the CDR3: TGCGCCAGCAGCTCGGACGGGGGCCGAGAGACCCAGTACTTC.

This clonotype was found a few times. The chain employs TRBV7-8 and TRBJ2-3; TRBD2 matches at 7 bases. Germline CDR1 and CDR2: SGHVS and FQNEAQ. V shed 5 bases, J shed 2 bases, and the junction held 10 bases outside the gene matches. This CDR3 is 16 amino acids long. CDR3 sequence reads: CASSRQTSLPTDTQYF. The CDR3 DNA is TGTGCCAGCAGCCGACAGACTAGCCTCCCCACAGATACGCAGTATTTT.

In this sample, this clonotype turned up a few times. The V call is TRBV7-9, the J call TRBJ2-3; D call uncertain. CDR3 length equals 12 residues. CDR1 and CDR2 (germline): SEHNR, FQNEAQ (reference sequence). With 1 base removed from V and 8 bases from J, the gap between germline ends came to 7 bases. The CDR3 DNA reads TGTGCCAGCAGCTTAGAGATGGGTACGCAGTATTTT. As protein: CASSLEMGTQYF.

This chain uses TRBV7-6 with TRBJ2-5, with 7 bases identical to TRBD2. The length of the CDR3 is 16 residues. The J segment lost 4 bases and the V segment lost 1 base, leaving 9 bases of the junction unmatched. Germline V CDR1 and CDR2: SGHVS, FNYEAQ. The CDR3, as DNA: TGTGCCAGCAGCTTAGAAGCGGGGCAGGGTGGAGAGACCCAGTACTTC. Encoded protein: CASSLEAGQGGETQYF. The full variable domain, in which reference TRBV7-6 and TRBJ2-5 provide the parts outside the CDR3, is GAGVSQSPRYKVTKRGQDVALRCDPISGHVSLYWYRQALGQGPEFLTYFNYEAQQDKSGLPNDRFSAERPEGSISTLTIQRTEQRDSAMYRCASSLEAGQGGETQYFGPGTRLLVL.

This clonotype was found once. The chain is built from TRBV20-1 and TRBJ1-2, with 11 bases lining up with TRBD1. The CDR3 has 17 residues. J was trimmed by 6 bases and V by 0 bases; bases with no gene match: 12. Germline CDR1 is DFQATT and CDR2 is SNEGSKA (reference sequence). The CDR3 DNA follows: TGCAGTGCTAGAGATCGTAGGACAGGGGGCGCATACCATGGCTACACCTTC. This encodes CSARDRRTGGAYHGYTF.

This chain uses TRBV5-1 with TRBJ1-2, with no clear D. This CDR3 has 14 amino acids. In germline, CDR1 is SGHRS, CDR2 YFSETQ. V was trimmed by 0 bases and J by 6 bases, leaving 12 bases between them. The CDR3 bases are TGCGCCAGCAGCTTGGATCCGGAGCCGCATGGCTACACCTTC. Translating it yields CASSLDPEPHGYTF.